This TCR beta chain came from a study of T-cell memory formation after mild COVID-19. Study summary: The study found TCR clusters largely donor specific.

V was trimmed by 0 bases and J by 5 bases, leaving 4 bases between them. CDR1 and CDR2 (germline): SGHTA, FQGNSA. The CDR3 extends over 12 amino acids. General study results and limits: Shrinking CD4+ clones resided mostly in CM and EM, and CD8+ ones in EMRA.

Using its own MiXCR run on the 5' RACE reads, TCRdb lists one record per CDR3 protein. The data contain 400,000 or so distinct CDR3 sequences, around 20% of them seen just once; the ten biggest clones take up 7.5% to 9.5%. Comment on this clonotype: Its antigen is unknown.

Input material: PBMCs or a T cell subset sorted from them (not recorded which). This TCR was recovered from an adult woman who had mild COVID-19 (a few samples of this study predate the infection). Cell type and time point are not known. The chain employs TRBV7-2 and TRBJ2-5; D ambiguous. CDR3 sequence (DNA): TGTGCCAGCAGCTTAGCGCCGGAGACCCAGTACTTC. Translation: CASSLAPETQYF.